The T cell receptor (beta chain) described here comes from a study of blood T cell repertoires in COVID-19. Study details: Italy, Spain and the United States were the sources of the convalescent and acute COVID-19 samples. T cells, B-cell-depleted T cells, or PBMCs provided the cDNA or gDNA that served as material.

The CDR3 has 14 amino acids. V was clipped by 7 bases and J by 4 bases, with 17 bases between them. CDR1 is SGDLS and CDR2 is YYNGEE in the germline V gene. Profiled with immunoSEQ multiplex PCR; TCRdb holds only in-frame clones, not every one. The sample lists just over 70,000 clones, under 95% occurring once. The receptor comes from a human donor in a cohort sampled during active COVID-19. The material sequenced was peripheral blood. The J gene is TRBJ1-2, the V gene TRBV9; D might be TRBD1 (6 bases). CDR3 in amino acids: CASSPDSLGYGYTF. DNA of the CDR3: TGTGCCAGCTCTCCGGACAGTCTCGGCTATGGCTACACCTTC.